Listed below are T cell receptor beta chains from one sample, sequenced in a study of blood T cell repertoires in COVID-19. Only in-frame clones appear in the TCRdb table, and some are missing; sequencing was by immunoSEQ multiplex PCR. The table includes roughly 300,000 clones, about 89% detected once. Sequenced sample: PBMCs or T cells enriched from blood (not recorded which). These receptors came from a woman under 40 who had recovered from COVID-19. Each CDR3 is given with its conserved first and last residue. Fields, in order: clone size, D gene, V gene, J gene, CDR3 DNA, CDR3 protein. The D gene is left open where the match is weak. Only part of the rows carry a size: once, few, many, or a class if the clone is expanded.

>-|-|TRBV9|TRBJ2-7
TGTGCCAGCAGCGTAGGTGCGGGGTCCAACTACGAGCAGTACTTC
CASSVGAGSNYEQYF
>-|TRBD1|TRBV28|TRBJ1-1
TGTGCCAGCAGTCTTCCCGGGACAGGGAACGCTGAAGCTTTCTTT
CASSLPGTGNAEAFF
>many|-|TRBV2|TRBJ2-7
TGTGCCAGCAGCCCGCGGGGATACGAGCAGTACTTC
CASSPRGYEQYF
>-|-|TRBV7-6|TRBJ2-1
TGTGCCAGCAGCTTAGCGCGGGGCGGTGAGCAGTTCTTC
CASSLARGGEQFF
>-|-|TRBV28|TRBJ1-2
TGTGCCAGCAGTATACAGATACCCTATGGCTACACCTTC
CASSIQIPYGYTF
>few|TRBD1|TRBV4-1|TRBJ1-1
TGCGCCAGCAGCCTGCGGACAGGGAGAGTCGGCAACACTGAAGCTTTCTTT
CASSLRTGRVGNTEAFF
>-|TRBD2|TRBV7-2|TRBJ2-7
TGTGCCAGCAGCTTTAGACTAGCGGGGTACGAGCAGTACTTC
CASSFRLAGYEQYF
>once|-|TRBV5-4|TRBJ1-1
TGTGCCAGCAGCACTAAACTAGGCGAGACCACTGAAGCTTTCTTT
CASSTKLGETTEAFF
>-|TRBD1|TRBV29-1|TRBJ1-1
TGCAGCGTTGGGCCTCCCGAGGGGGCGAACACTGAAGCTTTCTTT
CSVGPPEGANTEAFF
>-|TRBD2|TRBV4-1|TRBJ2-4
TGCGCCAGCAGCCAGATGGGACTAGCGGGGGGTTTGGGCAAAAACATTCAGTACTTC
CASSQMGLAGGLGKNIQYF
>few|-|TRBV18|TRBJ1-1
TGTGCCAGCTCACCAAGGGGACACCGATACACTGAAGCTTTCTTT
CASSPRGHRYTEAFF
>-|-|TRBV19|TRBJ2-3
TGTGCCAGTAGTATAATAGCAGGGTCCACAGATACGCAGTATTTT
CASSIIAGSTDTQYF
>-|TRBD2|TRBV7-2|TRBJ2-2
TGTGCCAGCAGACTAGCGGGGGGGCAAACCGGGGAGCTGTTTTTT
CASRLAGGQTGELFF
>-|-|TRBV5-1|TRBJ2-3
TGCGCCAGCAGCTTGTGGGGCAGCAGTAGCACAGATACGCAGTATTTT
CASSLWGSSSTDTQYF
>-|TRBD2|TRBV4-1|TRBJ2-7
TGCGCCAGCAGCCCCTCTGGTCGGGAGGTTGGCTACGAGCAGTACTTC
CASSPSGREVGYEQYF
>-|-|TRBV12-3/TRBV12-4|TRBJ1-1
TGTGCCAGCAGTTGGGAAGGGGTCGGTGAAGCTTTCTTT
CASSWEGVGEAFF
>-|-|TRBV7-8|TRBJ2-2
TGTGCCAGCAGCTTAAACTACAGGATCGGGGAGCTGTTTTTT
CASSLNYRIGELFF
>-|TRBD2|TRBV4-1|TRBJ2-1
TGCGCCAGCAGCCAAGCGTTTAGCGGGGGGGCTTACAATGAGCAGTTCTTC
CASSQAFSGGAYNEQFF
>-|-|TRBV27|TRBJ2-7
TGTGCCAGCGGCCGGACATCCGGCTCCTACGAGCAGTACTTC
CASGRTSGSYEQYF